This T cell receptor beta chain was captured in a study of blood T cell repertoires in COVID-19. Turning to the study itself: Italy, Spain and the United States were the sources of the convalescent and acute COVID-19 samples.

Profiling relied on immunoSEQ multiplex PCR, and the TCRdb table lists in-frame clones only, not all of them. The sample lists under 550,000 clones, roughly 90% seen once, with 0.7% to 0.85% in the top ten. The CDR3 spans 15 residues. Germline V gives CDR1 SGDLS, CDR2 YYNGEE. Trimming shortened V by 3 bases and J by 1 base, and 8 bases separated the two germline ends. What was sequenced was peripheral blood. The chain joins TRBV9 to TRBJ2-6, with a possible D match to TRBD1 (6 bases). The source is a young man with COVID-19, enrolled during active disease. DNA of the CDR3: TGTGCCAGCAGCGCCAGGGGATCTGGGGCCAACGTCCTGACTTTC. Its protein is CASSARGSGANVLTF.